This TCR beta chain is drawn from a study of blood T cell repertoires in COVID-19. About the research overall: Sites across the United States, Italy and Spain contributed samples from acute and convalescent COVID-19.

Germline CDR1 reads MRHNA; CDR2 reads SNTAGT. The CDR3 runs to 15 residues. V lost 5 bases to trimming and J lost 2 bases, with 16 bases between them. Source study methods: Reference gene primers were amplified, and this amplification served to estimate nucleated cell counts. TCRdb's table, derived via immunoSEQ multiplex PCR, lists solely in-frame clones and lacks some. D and trimming come from the DNA, and the V and J calls and clone size come from that table. The data hold some 320,000 clones, with approximately 89% observed a single time. Participant-given clinical history determined each cohort assignment. Symptom resolution, clearance, or two negative PCRs marked donors in Cohort 3 as recovered.

The origin of this receptor is a woman aged 25 to 39 who had recovered from COVID-19. The chain carries TRBV6-4 and TRBJ2-7, with D perhaps matching TRBD1 (6 bases). The material sequenced was PBMCs or T cells enriched from blood (not recorded which). The CDR3 DNA reads as TGTGCCAGCAGTCAACAGGGTGAGGGCCCCTACGAGCAGTACTTC. Translating it yields CASSQQGEGPYEQYF.